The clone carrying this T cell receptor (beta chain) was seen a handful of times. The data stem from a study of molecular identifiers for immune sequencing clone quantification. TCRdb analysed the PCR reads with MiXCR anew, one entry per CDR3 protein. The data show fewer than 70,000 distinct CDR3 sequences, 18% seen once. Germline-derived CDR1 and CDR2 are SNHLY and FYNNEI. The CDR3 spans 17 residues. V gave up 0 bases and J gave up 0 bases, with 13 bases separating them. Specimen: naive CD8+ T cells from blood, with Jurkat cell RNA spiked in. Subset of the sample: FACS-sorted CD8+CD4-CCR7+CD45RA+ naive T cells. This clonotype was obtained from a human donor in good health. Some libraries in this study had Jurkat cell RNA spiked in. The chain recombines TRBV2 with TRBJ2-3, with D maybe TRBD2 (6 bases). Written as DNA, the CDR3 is TGTGCCAGCAGTGAAGCGTTAGCGGCCTCTAGCACAGATACGCAGTATTTT. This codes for CASSEALAASSTDTQYF.